Sequencing of this T cell receptor beta chain was carried out in a study of blood T cells in healthy people across ages. Germline V gene data show CDR1 as SGDLS and CDR2 as YYNGEE. This CDR3 has 14 residues. Deletions cut 1 base from V and 5 bases from J, with 12 bases between. Comment on this clonotype: What it binds is not known.

Healthy Russian Caucasian donors spanned ages about 6 to 90 years. PBMCs were isolated at a quantity of at least 7 million per sample. Study-wide results and limits: With age, beta diversity per million T cells declined roughly linearly, significantly by 40. Naive T cell percentage showed a strong correlation with TCR beta diversity.

A second roughly 6 to 12 cycle PCR used barcoded and J-beta primers. In TCRdb, the 5' RACE reads were re-called with MiXCR into one record per CDR3 protein. This sample carries around 1,800,000 distinct CDR3 sequences, about two fifths of them seen once, and the ten largest clones take more than 20%. The gene calls are TRBV9 and TRBJ1-2; D gene uncertain. This clonotype was obtained from a human donor in good health. Source material: blood. CDR3 sequence reads: CASSVSSSRYGYTF. The CDR3, as DNA: TGTGCCAGCAGCGTATCTTCCTCTAGGTATGGCTACACCTTC.